These 14 T cell receptor beta chains share one sample of origin, sequenced in a study of cytomegalovirus exposure and HLA in healthy donors. Primers for the PCR totalled 60 Vbeta and 13 Jbeta. The data were produced by immunoSEQ multiplex PCR, yet TCRdb's version contains in-frame clones alone and is incomplete. The repertoire holds nearly 80,000 clones, with under 85% as singletons. The source material was PBMCs. These receptors originate from a woman aged 40 to 55 in good health and CMV-seropositive.

The chain joins TRBV15 to TRBJ2-7; 11 bases match TRBD1. There are 17 residues in the CDR3. Trimming cost V 0 bases and J 3 bases; bases outside gene matches: 7. The germline gives CDR1 LNHNV, CDR2 YYDKDF (reference sequence). The CDR3 bases are TGTGCCACCAGCAGAGATTTCGGGACAGGGGGATTCTACGAGCAGTACTTC. Residues: CATSRDFGTGGFYEQYF.

The chain employs TRBV10-3 and TRBJ2-7, with 7 bases that match TRBD1. This CDR3 region has 14 residues. J was trimmed by 0 bases and V by 3 bases; bases with no gene match: 2. CDR1 is ENHRY, CDR2 SYGVKD, per germline. The CDR3 is CAISDDRVSYEQYF. Written as DNA, the CDR3 is TGTGCCATCAGTGACGACAGGGTCTCCTACGAGCAGTACTTC.

The gene calls are TRBV7-8 and TRBJ1-2, with a tentative D call TRBD1 (6 bases). CDR1 and CDR2 from the germline V gene are SGHVS and FQNEAQ. The V end was cut by 1 base, the J end by 6 bases, with 24 bases between. The CDR3 spans 18 residues. CDR3 coding DNA: TGTGCCAGCAGCTTAGAGGGTCCCGGTCAGGGGTGGCCCCATGGCTACACCTTC. Translation: CASSLEGPGQGWPHGYTF.

The rearrangement joins TRBV27 to TRBJ2-3, with TRBD2 matching over 13 bases. J lost 0 bases, V lost 8 bases, and 14 bases had no gene match. CDR1 and CDR2 (germline): MNHEY, SMNVEV (reference sequence). The CDR3 is 19 amino acids. CDR3 nucleotide sequence: TGTGCCAGCTCTTACGTAGGACTAGCGGGAGCTTCAAGCACAGATACGCAGTATTTT. Amino acid sequence: CASSYVGLAGASSTDTQYF.

Only one count was recorded for this clone. V and J are TRBV4-2 and TRBJ1-4, with 7 positions matching TRBD1. Germline V CDR1 and CDR2: LGHNA, YNFKEQ. This CDR3 spans 14 amino acids. After removal of 4 bases from V and 8 bases from J, the junction contained 7 bases not matched to a gene. The DNA of the CDR3 is TGTGCCAGCAGCCTACAGGGGCTTCAAGAAAAACTGTTTTTT. Translated: CASSLQGLQEKLFF.

The chain recombines TRBV10-3 with TRBJ2-3; D is possibly TRBD1 (5 bases). V was trimmed by 4 bases and J by 5 bases, leaving 13 bases between them. Per germline, CDR1 ENHRY and CDR2 SYGVKD. The CDR3 runs 14 residues. The CDR3: CAISVGANGDTQYF. The CDR3 DNA reads as TGTGCCATCAGTGTAGGGGCGAATGGAGATACGCAGTATTTT.

The chain links TRBV9 to TRBJ1-6, with 9 bases aligning to TRBD1. The V gene's germline CDR1 is SGDLS and CDR2 YYNGEE. With V trimmed by 3 bases and J by 10 bases, 8 bases remained unmatched. This CDR3 has 15 amino acids. Written as DNA, the CDR3 is TGTGCCAGCAGCGCATTGGACAGGGGCCAATCACCCCTCCACTTT. Translation: CASSALDRGQSPLHF.

The rearrangement joins TRBV6-4 to TRBJ2-1, with D maybe TRBD1 (6 bases). From germline, CDR1 is MRHNA and CDR2 SNTAGT. The CDR3 runs to 18 residues. Trimming pared 0 bases from V and 8 bases from J, leaving 23 bases between. The CDR3 coding sequence is TGTGCCAGCAGTGACTCCCTAACGGCTAAGGGGGTGTTTGATGAGCAGTTCTTC. This codes for CASSDSLTAKGVFDEQFF.

V and J are TRBV7-9 and TRBJ1-2; D remains ambiguous. CDR1 and CDR2 (germline): SEHNR, FQNEAQ (reference sequence). The V and J ends lost 1 base and 5 bases respectively, with 11 bases between them. The CDR3 loop spans 14 amino acids. CDR3 in DNA: TGTGCCAGCAGCTTAGGAGAGCCTTTTTATGGCTACACCTTC. Its protein product is CASSLGEPFYGYTF.

The J gene is TRBJ2-1, the V gene TRBV25-1, with 7 bases identical to TRBD2. Unmatched junction bases numbered 10, after V lost 9 bases and J lost 2 bases. This CDR3 has 15 residues. CDR1 and CDR2 (germline): MGHDK, SYGVNS. The CDR3, as DNA: TGTGCCAGACAAGAGGGAAGCGGGGCCTACAATGAGCAGTTCTTC. This sequence encodes CARQEGSGAYNEQFF.

This clone was seen once. The genes are TRBV19 and TRBJ2-3, with 10 bases lining up with TRBD2. CDR1 LNHDA and CDR2 SQIVND come from the germline V gene (reference sequence). The CDR3 contains 14 residues. V lost 7 bases and J lost 2; bases outside the gene matches: 3. CDR3 loop: CASMLAGVTDTQYF. Written as DNA, the CDR3 is TGTGCCAGTATGCTAGCGGGGGTCACAGATACGCAGTATTTT.

CDR3 sequence reads: CASSVAGDADTQYF. The CDR3 DNA sequence: TGTGCCAGCAGTGTAGCGGGAGACGCAGATACGCAGTATTTT. This chain uses TRBV6-4 with TRBJ2-3; 9 positions match TRBD2. The junction had 3 bases not matched to a gene; V was cut back by 4 bases and J by 4 bases. The CDR3 extends over 14 amino acids. Germline-derived CDR1 and CDR2 are MRHNA and SNTAGT.

The gene calls are TRBV7-8 and TRBJ2-1, with D possibly being TRBD1 (5 bases). The V end was cut by 3 bases, the J end by 7 bases, with 10 bases between. From germline, CDR1 is SGHVS and CDR2 FQNEAQ. The CDR3 extends over 13 amino acids. The CDR3 region has the DNA TGTGCCAGCAGCTTGAGGAACAGGAATGAGCAGTTCTTC. Its protein product is CASSLRNRNEQFF.

CDR3 amino acids: CSVQTGWDTEAFF. The CDR3 DNA sequence: TGCAGCGTTCAGACAGGGTGGGACACTGAAGCTTTCTTT. The chain couples TRBV29-1 to TRBJ1-1; TRBD1 matches at 7 bases. The CDR3 has 13 residues. The J segment lost 3 bases and the V segment lost 5 bases, leaving 6 bases of the junction unmatched. CDR1 SQVTM and CDR2 ANQGSEA come from the germline V gene.